This TCR beta chain was obtained from a study of shared clonotypes between healthy human individuals. The CDR3 runs to 16 residues. With V trimmed by 6 bases and J by 0 bases, 10 bases remained unmatched. In germline, CDR1 is LNHDA, CDR2 SQIVND (reference sequence). TCRdb's copy holds only in-frame clones and misses some; the assay was immunoSEQ multiplex PCR. The sample has millions of clones; approximately 94% are singletons. Naive CD8 cells lacked CD45RO, underwent positive selection for CCR7 and left out terminally differentiated effector memory CD45RA+ cells. The chain joins TRBV19 to TRBJ2-7; 8 bases are shared with TRBD1. This receptor was obtained from a man between 18 and 35 years old in good health. Material: naive CD8+ T cells sorted from blood. The CDR3 DNA reads TGTGCCAGTAGCAGCTTCTTTGGACAGGGCTCCTACGAGCAGTACTTC. Protein sequence: CASSSFFGQGSYEQYF.